The clone carrying this T cell receptor beta chain was observed a handful of times. In the same sample, other DNA sequences code for this CDR3. The CD4+ fraction was divided into a CD45RA+ naive subset and a CD45RA-negative memory subset. This sample is drawn from a study of shared clonotypes between healthy human individuals. The input for sorted-subset replicate PCRs was around 210 ng DNA, 30,000 or so T cell genomes. The data were produced by immunoSEQ multiplex PCR, yet TCRdb's version contains in-frame clones alone and is incomplete. The sample contains about a million clones, approximately 76% of which appear only once. CDR1 and CDR2 (germline): SEHNR, FQNEAQ (reference sequence). The CDR3 runs to 14 residues. V lost 5 bases, J lost 0 bases, and 11 bases lay in between.

The specimen was memory CD4+ T cells sorted from blood. Documented subset: CD45RA-negative fraction. The sequence came from a man younger than 35 in good health. The chain joins TRBV7-9 to TRBJ2-7; weak D call: TRBD2 (6 bases). In DNA form, the CDR3 reads TGTGCCAGCAGCCCTCCCGGGAGCTCCTACGAGCAGTACTTC. The encoded protein is CASSPPGSSYEQYF.